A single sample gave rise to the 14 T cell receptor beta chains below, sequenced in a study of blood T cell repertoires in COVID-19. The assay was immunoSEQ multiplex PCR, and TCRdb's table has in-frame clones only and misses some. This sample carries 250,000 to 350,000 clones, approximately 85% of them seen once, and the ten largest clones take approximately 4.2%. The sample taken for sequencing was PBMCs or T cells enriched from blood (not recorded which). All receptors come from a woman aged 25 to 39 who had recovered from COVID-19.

The CDR3 sequence is CASSRGSPRNEKLFF. CDR3 nucleotides: TGTGCCAGCAGCCGAGGGTCCCCAAGGAACGAAAAACTGTTTTTT. The V call is TRBV6-5, the J call TRBJ1-4; the D is unclear. With 6 bases removed from V and 8 bases from J, the gap between germline ends came to 19 bases. From germline, CDR1 is MNHEY and CDR2 SVGAGI. This CDR3 has 15 residues.

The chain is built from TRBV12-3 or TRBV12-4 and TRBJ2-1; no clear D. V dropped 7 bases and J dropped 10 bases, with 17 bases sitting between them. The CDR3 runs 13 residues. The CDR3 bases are TGTGCCAGCACCCTTCCTCCGGTGCGGGAGCAGTTCTTC. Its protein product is CASTLPPVREQFF.

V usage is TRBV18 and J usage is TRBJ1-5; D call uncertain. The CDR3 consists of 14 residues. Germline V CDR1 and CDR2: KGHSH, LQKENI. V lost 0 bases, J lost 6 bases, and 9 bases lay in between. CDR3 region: CASSPPLGSQPQHF. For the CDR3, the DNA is TGTGCCAGCTCACCACCTTTGGGCAGTCAGCCCCAGCATTTT.

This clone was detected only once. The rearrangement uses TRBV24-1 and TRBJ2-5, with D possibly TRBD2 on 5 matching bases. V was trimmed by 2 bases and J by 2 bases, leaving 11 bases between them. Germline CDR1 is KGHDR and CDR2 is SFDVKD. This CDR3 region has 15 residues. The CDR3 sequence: CATSDSTREQETQYF. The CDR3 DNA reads TGTGCCACCAGTGATTCTACGAGGGAACAAGAGACCCAGTACTTC.

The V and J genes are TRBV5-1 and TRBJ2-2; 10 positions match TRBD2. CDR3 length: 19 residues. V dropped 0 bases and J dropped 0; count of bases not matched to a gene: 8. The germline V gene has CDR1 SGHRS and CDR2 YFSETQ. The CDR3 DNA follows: TGCGCCAGCAGCTTGGCCGGTGGCCTAGCGGGAGCGAACACCGGGGAGCTGTTTTTT. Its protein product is CASSLAGGLAGANTGELFF.

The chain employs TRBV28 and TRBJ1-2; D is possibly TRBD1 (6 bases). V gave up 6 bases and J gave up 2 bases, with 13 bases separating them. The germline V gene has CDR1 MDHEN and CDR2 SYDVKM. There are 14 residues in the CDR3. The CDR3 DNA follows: TGTGCCAGCAGGGTGGGGGGGACAAACTATGGCTACACCTTC. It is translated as CASRVGGTNYGYTF.

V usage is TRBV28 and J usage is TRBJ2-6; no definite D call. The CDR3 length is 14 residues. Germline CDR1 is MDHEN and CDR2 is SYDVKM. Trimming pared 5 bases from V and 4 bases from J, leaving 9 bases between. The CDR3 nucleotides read TGTGCCAGCAGTCTCCCTGGCGGGGCCAACGTCCTGACTTTC. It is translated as CASSLPGGANVLTF.

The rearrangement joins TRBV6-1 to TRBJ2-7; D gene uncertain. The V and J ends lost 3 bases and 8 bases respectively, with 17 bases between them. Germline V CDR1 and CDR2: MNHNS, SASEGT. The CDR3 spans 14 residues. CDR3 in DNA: TGTGCCAGCAGTGAGCGGTATAGAGGCCTCAAGCAGTACTTC. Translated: CASSERYRGLKQYF.

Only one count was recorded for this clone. The CDR3 DNA reads as TGTGCCAGCAGTAAATCTAGCAGGAGCTCCTACGAGCAGTACTTC. Amino acids: CASSKSSRSSYEQYF. The V gene is TRBV28, the J gene TRBJ2-7, with D possibly being TRBD2 (5 bases). Deletions cut 5 bases from V and 0 bases from J, with 14 bases between. There are 15 residues in the CDR3. Germline V CDR1 and CDR2: MDHEN, SYDVKM.

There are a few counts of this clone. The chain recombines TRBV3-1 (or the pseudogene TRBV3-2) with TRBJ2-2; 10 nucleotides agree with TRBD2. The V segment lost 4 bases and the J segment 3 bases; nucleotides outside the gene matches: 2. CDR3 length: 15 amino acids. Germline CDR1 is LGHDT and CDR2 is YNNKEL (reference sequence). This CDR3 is CASSPGTSDTGELFF. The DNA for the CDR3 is TGTGCCAGCAGCCCCGGGACTAGCGACACCGGGGAGCTGTTTTTT.

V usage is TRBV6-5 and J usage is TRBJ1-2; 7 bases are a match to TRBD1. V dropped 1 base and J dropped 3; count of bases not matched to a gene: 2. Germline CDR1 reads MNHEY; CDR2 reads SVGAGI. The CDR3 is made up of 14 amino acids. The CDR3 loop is CASSYYRGDYGYTF. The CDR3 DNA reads TGTGCCAGCAGTTACTACAGGGGAGACTATGGCTACACCTTC.

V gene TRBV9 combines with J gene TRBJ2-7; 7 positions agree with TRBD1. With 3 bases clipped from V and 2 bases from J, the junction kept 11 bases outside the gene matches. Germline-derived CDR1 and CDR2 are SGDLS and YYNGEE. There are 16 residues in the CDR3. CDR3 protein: CASSDRAAGGPYEQYF. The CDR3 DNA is TGTGCCAGCAGCGACCGAGCCGCAGGGGGACCCTACGAGCAGTACTTC. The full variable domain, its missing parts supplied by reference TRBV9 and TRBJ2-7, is DSGVTQTPKHLITATGQRVTLRCSPRSGDLSVYWYQQSLDQGLQFLIQYYNGEERAKGNILERFSAQQFPDLHSELNLSSLELGDSALYFCASSDRAAGGPYEQYFGPGTRLTVT.

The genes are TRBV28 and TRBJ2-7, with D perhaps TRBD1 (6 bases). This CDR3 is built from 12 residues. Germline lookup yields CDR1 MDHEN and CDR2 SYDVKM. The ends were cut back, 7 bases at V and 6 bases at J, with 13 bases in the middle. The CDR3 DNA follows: TGTGCCAGCACATTGTCCAGGGGCGAGCAGTACTTC. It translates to CASTLSRGEQYF.

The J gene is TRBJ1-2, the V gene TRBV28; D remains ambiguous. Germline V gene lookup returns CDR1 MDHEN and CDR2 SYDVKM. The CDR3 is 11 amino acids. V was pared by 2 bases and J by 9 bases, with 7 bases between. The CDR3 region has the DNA TGTGCCAGCAGTTTAAGGGAGAGCTACACCTTC. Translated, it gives CASSLRESYTF.